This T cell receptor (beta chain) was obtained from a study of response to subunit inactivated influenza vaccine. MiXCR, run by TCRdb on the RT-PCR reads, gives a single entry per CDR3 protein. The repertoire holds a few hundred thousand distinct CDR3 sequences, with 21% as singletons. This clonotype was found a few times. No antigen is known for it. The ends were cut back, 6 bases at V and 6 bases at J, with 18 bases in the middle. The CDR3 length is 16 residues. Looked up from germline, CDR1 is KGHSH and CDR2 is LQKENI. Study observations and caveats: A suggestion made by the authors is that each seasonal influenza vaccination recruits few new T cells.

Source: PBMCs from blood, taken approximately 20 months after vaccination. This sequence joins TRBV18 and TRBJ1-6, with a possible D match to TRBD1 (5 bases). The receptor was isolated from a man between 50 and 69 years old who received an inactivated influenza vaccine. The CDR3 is CASSQTGGAGNSPLHF. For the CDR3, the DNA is TGTGCCAGCTCTCAGACTGGCGGGGCCGGTAATTCACCCCTCCACTTT. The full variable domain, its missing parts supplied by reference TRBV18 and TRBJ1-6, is NAGVMQNPRHLVRRRGQEARLRCSPMKGHSHVYWYRQLPEEGLKFMVYLQKENIIDESGMPKERFSAEFPKEGPSILRIQQVVRGDSAAYFCASSQTGGAGNSPLHFGNGTRLTVT.